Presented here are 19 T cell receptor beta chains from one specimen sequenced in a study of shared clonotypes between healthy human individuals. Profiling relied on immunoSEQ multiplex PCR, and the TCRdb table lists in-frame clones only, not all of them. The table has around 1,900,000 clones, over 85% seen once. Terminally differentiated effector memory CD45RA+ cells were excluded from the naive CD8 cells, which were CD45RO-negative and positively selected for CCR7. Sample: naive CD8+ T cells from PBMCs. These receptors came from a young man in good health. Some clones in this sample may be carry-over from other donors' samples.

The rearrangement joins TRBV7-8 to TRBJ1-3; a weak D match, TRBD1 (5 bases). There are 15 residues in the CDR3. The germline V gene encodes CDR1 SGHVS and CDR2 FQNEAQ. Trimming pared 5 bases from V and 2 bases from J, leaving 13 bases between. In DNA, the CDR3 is TGTGCCAGCAGCCCGAGTGGGGGTACTGGAAACACCATATATTTT. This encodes CASSPSGGTGNTIYF. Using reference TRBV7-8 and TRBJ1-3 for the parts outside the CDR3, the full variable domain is GAGVSQSPRYKVAKRGQDVALRCDPISGHVSLFWYQQALGQGPEFLTYFQNEAQLDKSGLPSDRFFAERPEGSVSTLKIQRTQQEDSAVYLCASSPSGGTGNTIYFGEGSWLTVV.

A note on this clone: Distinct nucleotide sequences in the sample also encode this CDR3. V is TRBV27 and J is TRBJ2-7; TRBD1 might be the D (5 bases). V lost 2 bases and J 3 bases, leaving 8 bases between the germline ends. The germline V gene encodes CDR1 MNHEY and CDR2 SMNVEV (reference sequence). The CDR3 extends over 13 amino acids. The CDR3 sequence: CASSLDRNYEQYF. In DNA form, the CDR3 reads TGTGCCAGCAGTTTAGACAGAAACTACGAGCAGTACTTC.

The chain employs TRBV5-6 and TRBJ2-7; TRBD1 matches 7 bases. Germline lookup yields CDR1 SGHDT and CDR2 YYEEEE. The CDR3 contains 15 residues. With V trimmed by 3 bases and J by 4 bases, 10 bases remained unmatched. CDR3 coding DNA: TGTGCCAGCAGCTCAGACAGGGTGGGGATGTACGAGCAGTACTTC. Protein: CASSSDRVGMYEQYF.

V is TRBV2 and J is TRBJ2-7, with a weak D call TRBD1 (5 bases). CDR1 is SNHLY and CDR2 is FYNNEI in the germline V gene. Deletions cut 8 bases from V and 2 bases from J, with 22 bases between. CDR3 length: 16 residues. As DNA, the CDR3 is TGTGCCAGCTCAGGGTCGACAAATAAGGCCACCTACGAGCAGTACTTC. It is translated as CASSGSTNKATYEQYF.

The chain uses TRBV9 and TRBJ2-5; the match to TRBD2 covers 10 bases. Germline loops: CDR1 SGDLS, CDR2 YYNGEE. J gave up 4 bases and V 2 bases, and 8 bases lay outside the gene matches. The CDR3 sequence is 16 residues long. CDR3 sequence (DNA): TGTGCCAGCAGCGTTTACTCAGCGGGAGGGTTAGAGACCCAGTACTTC. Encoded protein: CASSVYSAGGLETQYF. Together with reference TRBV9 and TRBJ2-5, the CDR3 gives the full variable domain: DSGVTQTPKHLITATGQRVTLRCSPRSGDLSVYWYQQSLDQGLQFLIQYYNGEERAKGNILERFSAQQFPDLHSELNLSSLELGDSALYFCASSVYSAGGLETQYFGPGTRLLVL.

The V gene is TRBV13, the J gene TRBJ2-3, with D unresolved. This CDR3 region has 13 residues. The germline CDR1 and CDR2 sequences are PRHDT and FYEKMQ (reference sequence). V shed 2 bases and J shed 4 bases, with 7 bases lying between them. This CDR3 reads CASSLSVSDTQYF. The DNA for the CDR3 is TGTGCCAGCAGCTTATCAGTCTCAGATACGCAGTATTTT.

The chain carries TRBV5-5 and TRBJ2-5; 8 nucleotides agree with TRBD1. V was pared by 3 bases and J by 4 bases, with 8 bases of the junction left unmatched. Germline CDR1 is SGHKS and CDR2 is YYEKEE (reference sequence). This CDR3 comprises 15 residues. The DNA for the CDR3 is TGTGCCAGCAGCTACCCCCAGGGGGCGGGAGAGACCCAGTACTTC. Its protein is CASSYPQGAGETQYF.

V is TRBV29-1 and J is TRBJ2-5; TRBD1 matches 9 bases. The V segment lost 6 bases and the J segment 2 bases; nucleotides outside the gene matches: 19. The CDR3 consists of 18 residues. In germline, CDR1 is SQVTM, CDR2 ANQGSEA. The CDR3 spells CSVVTGTGPVGYQETQYF. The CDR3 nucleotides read TGCAGCGTCGTTACCGGGACAGGGCCCGTTGGGTATCAAGAGACCCAGTACTTC.

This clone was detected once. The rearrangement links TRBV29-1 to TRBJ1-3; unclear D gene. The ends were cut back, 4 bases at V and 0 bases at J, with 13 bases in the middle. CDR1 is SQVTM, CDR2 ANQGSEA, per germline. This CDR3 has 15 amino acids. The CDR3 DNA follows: TGCAGCGTTGGCGGCGGAAGCCTCTCTGGAAACACCATATATTTT. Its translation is CSVGGGSLSGNTIYF.

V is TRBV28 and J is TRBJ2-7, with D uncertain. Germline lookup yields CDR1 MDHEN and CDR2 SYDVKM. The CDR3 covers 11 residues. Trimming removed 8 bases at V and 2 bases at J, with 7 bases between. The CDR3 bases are TGTGCCAGCGGGTATACCTACGAGCAGTACTTC. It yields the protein CASGYTYEQYF.

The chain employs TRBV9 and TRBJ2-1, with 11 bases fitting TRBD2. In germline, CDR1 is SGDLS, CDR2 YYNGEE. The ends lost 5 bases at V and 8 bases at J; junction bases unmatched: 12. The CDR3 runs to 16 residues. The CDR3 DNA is TGTGCCAGCAGTCTTAGCGGGAGGGCCACTCCCTATGAGCAGTTCTTC. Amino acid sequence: CASSLSGRATPYEQFF.

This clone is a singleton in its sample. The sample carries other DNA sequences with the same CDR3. The CDR3 spells CASSDGGSSYEQYF. The DNA for the CDR3 is TGTGCCAGCAGTGACGGCGGGAGCTCCTACGAGCAGTACTTC. The V gene is TRBV2, the J gene TRBJ2-7; 7 bases agree with TRBD2. CDR1 and CDR2 from the germline V gene are SNHLY and FYNNEI. Trimming at V came to 3 bases and at J to 0 bases, leaving 2 bases not matched to a gene. There are 14 residues in the CDR3.

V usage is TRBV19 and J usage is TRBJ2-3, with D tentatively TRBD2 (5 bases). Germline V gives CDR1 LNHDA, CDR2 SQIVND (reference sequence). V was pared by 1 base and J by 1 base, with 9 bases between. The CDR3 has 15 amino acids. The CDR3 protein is CASSIARGGTDTQYF. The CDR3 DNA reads TGTGCCAGTAGTATAGCCCGGGGTGGCACAGATACGCAGTATTTT.

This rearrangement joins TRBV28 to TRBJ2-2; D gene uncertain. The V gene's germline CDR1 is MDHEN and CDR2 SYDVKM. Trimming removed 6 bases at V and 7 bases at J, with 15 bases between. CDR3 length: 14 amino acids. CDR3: CASRDRASGGELFF. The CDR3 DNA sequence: TGTGCCAGCAGAGACCGGGCCTCGGGCGGGGAGCTGTTTTTT. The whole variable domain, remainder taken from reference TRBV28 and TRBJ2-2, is DVKVTQSSRYLVKRTGEKVFLECVQDMDHENMFWYRQDPGLGLRLIYFSYDVKMKEKGDIPEGYSVSREKKERFSLILESASTNQTSMYLCASRDRASGGELFFGEGSRLTVL.

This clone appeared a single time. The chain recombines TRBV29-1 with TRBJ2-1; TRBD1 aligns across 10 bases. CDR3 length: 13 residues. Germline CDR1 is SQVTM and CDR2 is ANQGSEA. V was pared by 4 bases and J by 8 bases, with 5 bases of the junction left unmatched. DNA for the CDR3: TGCAGCGTTGCCGGGACAGGGGCGTATGAGCAGTTCTTC. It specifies CSVAGTGAYEQFF.

The CDR3 nucleotides read TGTGCCAGCAGCACCACAGGGATCAACTACGAGCAGTACTTC. It translates to CASSTTGINYEQYF. The rearrangement links TRBV13 to TRBJ2-7, with D perhaps matching TRBD1 (6 bases). Germline V gene lookup returns CDR1 PRHDT and CDR2 FYEKMQ (reference sequence). Trimming pared 5 bases from V and 3 bases from J, leaving 14 bases between. The CDR3 runs to 14 residues.

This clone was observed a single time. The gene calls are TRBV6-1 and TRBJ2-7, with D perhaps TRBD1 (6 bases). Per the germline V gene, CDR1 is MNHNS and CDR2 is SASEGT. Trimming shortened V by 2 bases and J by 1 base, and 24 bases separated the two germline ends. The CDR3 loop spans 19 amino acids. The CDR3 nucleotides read TGTGCCAGCAGTGAATTTTTTAAGGTCCGTGGACAGAGTTCCTACGAGCAGTACTTC. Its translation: CASSEFFKVRGQSSYEQYF.

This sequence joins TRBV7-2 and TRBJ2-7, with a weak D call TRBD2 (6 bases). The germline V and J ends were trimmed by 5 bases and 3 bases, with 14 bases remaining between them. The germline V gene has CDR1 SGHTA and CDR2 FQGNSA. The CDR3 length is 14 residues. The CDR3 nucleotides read TGTGCCAGCAGCCCGGGACTGCTTAACTACGAGCAGTACTTC. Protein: CASSPGLLNYEQYF.

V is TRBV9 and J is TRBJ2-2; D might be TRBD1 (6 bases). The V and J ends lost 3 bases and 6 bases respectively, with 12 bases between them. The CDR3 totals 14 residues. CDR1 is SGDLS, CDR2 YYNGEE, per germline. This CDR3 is CASSGSRGAGELFF. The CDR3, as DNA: TGTGCCAGCAGCGGTTCCAGGGGCGCCGGGGAGCTGTTTTTT.